This T cell receptor beta chain was recorded in a study of identical twins. This clonotype was observed a few times. V was shortened by 1 base and J by 0 bases, with 12 bases between the two germline ends. This CDR3 is 17 amino acids long. Germline CDR1 is SGHTA and CDR2 is FQGNSA. In TCRdb, the 5' RACE reads were re-called with MiXCR into one record per CDR3 protein. Among 750,000 to 950,000 distinct CDR3 sequences listed, more than 9% were seen once. The same sample was also used in a study of yellow fever vaccine responses in identical twins.

This receptor was identified in a woman between 18 and 29 years old in good health. The chain joins TRBV7-2 to TRBJ2-2; D gene ambiguous. Sequencing used PBMCs. CDR3 in amino acids: CASSLVASPANTGELFF. DNA of the CDR3: TGTGCCAGCAGCTTAGTGGCTAGTCCGGCGAACACCGGGGAGCTGTTTTTT.